A single sample is the source of the 27 T cell receptor beta chains below, sequenced in a study of OX40 agonist ivuxolimab in advanced cancers. TCRdb's table, derived via immunoSEQ multiplex PCR, lists solely in-frame clones and lacks some. The table shows about 7,700 clones, with 70% to 80% occurring only once. The sample was CD4+ or CD8+ T cells sorted from blood, taken in a trial of the OX40 agonist ivuxolimab. The receptors derive from an adult with an advanced solid tumor such as melanoma, head and neck, liver or kidney cancer.

The chain links TRBV2 to TRBJ2-7; 12 nucleotides align to TRBD2. Looked up from germline, CDR1 is SNHLY and CDR2 is FYNNEI. J gave up 5 bases and V 5 bases, and 4 bases lay outside the gene matches. This CDR3 region has 14 residues. Here the CDR3 reads CASSPTSGGDEQYF. CDR3 nucleotide sequence: TGTGCCAGCAGTCCGACTAGCGGGGGTGACGAGCAGTACTTC. Filled out from reference TRBV2 and TRBJ2-7, the complete variable domain reads EPEVTQTPSHQVTQMGQEVILRCVPISNHLYFYWYRQILGQKVEFLVSFYNNEISEKSEIFDDQFSVERPDGSNFTLKIRSTKLEDSAMYFCASSPTSGGDEQYFGPGTRLTVT.

The rearrangement uses TRBV6-5 and TRBJ1-2; D not resolved. Germline lookup yields CDR1 MNHEY and CDR2 SVGAGI. The V gene lost 0 bases and the J gene lost 0 bases, with 11 bases spanning the gap. The CDR3 has 16 amino acids. The CDR3 spells CASSYSWEGTNYGYTF. The CDR3 region has the DNA TGTGCCAGCAGTTACTCGTGGGAGGGTACTAACTATGGCTACACCTTC.

The J gene is TRBJ1-1, the V gene TRBV27; 7 bases are a match to TRBD1. Unmatched junction bases numbered 13, after V lost 8 bases and J lost 4 bases. Germline V CDR1 and CDR2: MNHEY, SMNVEV (reference sequence). The CDR3 runs to 15 residues. The CDR3 coding sequence is TGTGCCAGCGGACAGGATCGATTTCGGGGCACTGAAGCTTTCTTT. Translation gives CASGQDRFRGTEAFF.

The chain employs TRBV5-1 and TRBJ2-7, with D perhaps TRBD2 (6 bases). Trimming shortened V by 0 bases and J by 2 bases, and 12 bases separated the two germline ends. The CDR3 is made up of 15 amino acids. Germline values: CDR1 SGHRS, CDR2 YFSETQ. The CDR3 region is CASSLAGGNPYEQYF. CDR3 nucleotides: TGCGCCAGCAGCTTGGCCGGGGGTAACCCCTACGAGCAGTACTTC.

The chain has TRBV7-8 and TRBJ2-7; D gene uncertain. Germline loops: CDR1 SGHVS, CDR2 FQNEAQ. This CDR3 contains 13 residues. Trimming cost V 6 bases and J 2 bases, with 11 bases left between them. The CDR3 coding sequence is TGTGCCAGCAGTTCTAACCCCCCCTACGAGCAGTACTTC. This codes for CASSSNPPYEQYF.

The rearrangement links TRBV5-1 to TRBJ2-7; D call uncertain. Germline V gene sequence: CDR1 SGHRS, CDR2 YFSETQ. Trimming stripped 0 bases from V and 6 bases from J, with 10 bases between. The CDR3 totals 13 residues. The CDR3 DNA follows: TGCGCCAGCAGCTTGGGTGGTCGCGTCGAGCAGTACTTC. This encodes CASSLGGRVEQYF.

The chain carries TRBV29-1 and TRBJ1-4; no clear D. The germline V and J ends were trimmed by 7 bases and 7 bases, with 10 bases remaining between them. The germline gives CDR1 SQVTM, CDR2 ANQGSEA. CDR3 length: 11 amino acids. DNA for the CDR3: TGCAGCGGAGCTAAGGGTGAAAAACTGTTTTTT. This translates into CSGAKGEKLFF. Together with reference TRBV29-1 and TRBJ1-4, the CDR3 gives the full variable domain: SAVISQKPSRDICQRGTSLTIQCQVDSQVTMMFWYRQQPGQSLTLIATANQGSEATYESGFVIDKFPISRPNLTFSTLTVSNMSPEDSSIYLCSGAKGEKLFFGSGTQLSVL.

The rearrangement uses TRBV27 and TRBJ2-7; 9 bases agree with TRBD2. Germline V gene sequence: CDR1 MNHEY, CDR2 SMNVEV (reference sequence). The CDR3 is made up of 14 amino acids. J was trimmed by 0 bases and V by 5 bases; bases with no gene match: 2. The DNA of the CDR3 is TGTGCCAGCAGTGGTAGCGGGAGCTCCTACGAGCAGTACTTC. Translation gives CASSGSGSSYEQYF.

The V call is TRBV5-1, the J call TRBJ1-2, with 7 bases aligning to TRBD1. There are 14 residues in the CDR3. Germline trimming cut 0 bases from V and 4 bases from J; bases unmatched to any gene: 3. Germline V gene sequence: CDR1 SGHRS, CDR2 YFSETQ. The CDR3 DNA is TGCGCCAGCAGCTTGGATACAGGGGCCTATGGCTACACCTTC. Translated: CASSLDTGAYGYTF.

The chain links TRBV7-2 to TRBJ2-1; D is possibly TRBD1 (6 bases). V was pared by 5 bases and J by 0 bases, with 11 bases between. The CDR3 runs 15 residues. Per germline, CDR1 SGHTA and CDR2 FQGNSA. DNA for the CDR3: TGTGCCAGCAGCCTTTTAGGGGGCTCCTACAATGAGCAGTTCTTC. As protein: CASSLLGGSYNEQFF.

The chain combines TRBV19 with TRBJ2-2; 7 bases map to TRBD2. V was pared by 0 bases and J by 4 bases, with 14 bases of the junction left unmatched. Germline values: CDR1 LNHDA, CDR2 SQIVND (reference sequence). This CDR3 has 19 amino acids. In nucleotides, the CDR3 is TGTGCCAGTAGTATAGATATATGGGGGAGGGAAGGAAGCACCGGGGAGCTGTTTTTT. Translation gives CASSIDIWGREGSTGELFF.

V gene TRBV7-9 combines with J gene TRBJ1-1; 9 nucleotides match TRBD1. The CDR3 covers 15 residues. The trim removed 6 bases at V and 5 bases at J, leaving 10 bases unmatched. The germline V gene has CDR1 SEHNR and CDR2 FQNEAQ (reference sequence). CDR3 loop: CASSSTGGFLTEAFF. The CDR3 nucleotides are TGTGCCAGCAGTTCGACAGGGGGGTTTCTGACTGAAGCTTTCTTT.

The J gene is TRBJ2-1, the V gene TRBV7-9; D remains ambiguous. The V and J ends lost 5 bases and 6 bases respectively, with 14 bases between them. Germline V gene data show CDR1 as SEHNR and CDR2 as FQNEAQ (reference sequence). The CDR3 is 14 amino acids. In nucleotides, the CDR3 is TGTGCCAGCAGCCCGGATCAGGCCAGCAATGAGCAGTTCTTC. This codes for CASSPDQASNEQFF. Full variable domain (remainder filled in from reference TRBV7-9 and TRBJ2-1): DTGVSQNPRHKITKRGQNVTFRCDPISEHNRLYWYRQTLGQGPEFLTYFQNEAQLEKSRLLSDRFSAERPKGSFSTLEIQRTEQGDSAMYLCASSPDQASNEQFFGPGTRLTVL.

The DNA for the CDR3 is TGTGCCAGCAGCCCCGAAGGGCCCGCTTATGGCTACACCTTC. Translating it yields CASSPEGPAYGYTF. The V gene is TRBV7-2, the J gene TRBJ1-2, with no clear D. Trimming removed 5 bases at V and 5 bases at J, with 15 bases between. Germline V gives CDR1 SGHTA, CDR2 FQGNSA. This CDR3 is 14 amino acids long. The full variable domain, with the rest looked up from reference TRBV7-2 and TRBJ1-2, is GAGVSQSPSNKVTEKGKDVELRCDPISGHTALYWYRQSLGQGLEFLIYFQGNSAPDKSGLPSDRFSAERTGGSVSTLTIQRTQQEDSAVYLCASSPEGPAYGYTFGSGTRLTVV.

This rearrangement joins TRBV10-1 to TRBJ2-1; 7 bases are shared with TRBD2. V dropped 4 bases and J dropped 9; count of bases not matched to a gene: 6. The germline gives CDR1 WNHNN, CDR2 SYGVQD (reference sequence). The CDR3 runs to 13 residues. The CDR3 DNA is TGCGCCAGCAGTGTAAGACTAGCTGGTGAGCAGTTCTTC. Encoded protein: CASSVRLAGEQFF.

This clone was detected once. The chain couples TRBV5-1 to TRBJ2-7; D unresolved. The CDR3 spans 15 residues. Trimming pared 0 bases from V and 2 bases from J, leaving 12 bases between. Germline V lookup: CDR1 SGHRS, CDR2 YFSETQ. Here the CDR3 DNA reads TGCGCCAGCAGCTTGGGGTCCTTGACAACCTACGAGCAGTACTTC. This sequence encodes CASSLGSLTTYEQYF.

The chain combines TRBV29-1 with TRBJ2-5, with 15 bases lining up with TRBD2. The J segment lost 5 bases and the V segment lost 4 bases, leaving 2 bases of the junction unmatched. The V gene's germline CDR1 is SQVTM and CDR2 ANQGSEA. This CDR3 is 14 amino acids long. CDR3 protein: CSVGTSGGVETQYF. Here the CDR3 DNA reads TGCAGCGTTGGGACTAGCGGGGGGGTGGAGACCCAGTACTTC.

As DNA, the CDR3 is TGCGCCAGCAGCCAAGAAGGCAACCAGGGGGCGGGTGAGCAGTACTTC. It specifies CASSQEGNQGAGEQYF. The J gene is TRBJ2-7, the V gene TRBV4-3; 8 nucleotides agree with TRBD1. Germline CDR1 and CDR2: LGHNA and YSLEER. The CDR3 loop spans 16 amino acids. Trimming at V came to 0 bases and at J to 7 bases, leaving 11 bases not matched to a gene.

This clone is termed medium-sized. Here the CDR3 reads CASSQKQGAAYEQYF. The CDR3 DNA reads TGCGCCAGCAGCCAAAAACAGGGGGCCGCCTACGAGCAGTACTTC. The rearrangement uses TRBV5-1 and TRBJ2-7; the match to TRBD1 covers 9 bases. V was clipped by 4 bases and J by 2 bases; unmatched bases: 7. This CDR3 comprises 15 residues. Germline V CDR1 and CDR2: SGHRS, YFSETQ.

The rearrangement uses TRBV5-5 and TRBJ1-1; D not certain. V lost 2 bases and J 5 bases, leaving 10 bases between the germline ends. This CDR3 spans 13 amino acids. Germline loops: CDR1 SGHKS, CDR2 YYEKEE (reference sequence). CDR3: CASSLSEGTEAFF. The CDR3 nucleotides are TGTGCCAGCAGCTTATCCGAGGGAACTGAAGCTTTCTTT.

This clone was recorded once. The rearrangement uses TRBV13 and TRBJ2-1; 12 bases are a match to TRBD2. The CDR3 covers 19 residues. Germline V gene sequence: CDR1 PRHDT, CDR2 FYEKMQ (reference sequence). The junction had 9 bases not matched to a gene; V was cut back by 3 bases and J by 0 bases. CDR3 DNA sequence: TGTGCCAGCAGCTTGACAGGCCGGACTAGCGGGGACTCCTACAATGAGCAGTTCTTC. Translating it yields CASSLTGRTSGDSYNEQFF.

The rearrangement links TRBV2 to TRBJ1-2, with 9 nucleotides matching TRBD1. J gave up 8 bases and V 1 base, and 8 bases lay outside the gene matches. Looked up from germline, CDR1 is SNHLY and CDR2 is FYNNEI. This CDR3 has 15 residues. This CDR3 is CASSEVGTGGYGYTF. CDR3 DNA sequence: TGTGCCAGCAGTGAAGTAGGTACAGGGGGCTACGGCTACACCTTC.

The chain uses TRBV11-2 and TRBJ1-2, with TRBD1 matching over 7 bases. Trimming at V came to 5 bases and at J to 7 bases, leaving 4 bases not matched to a gene. Germline V gene lookup returns CDR1 SGHAT and CDR2 FQNNGV. This CDR3 comprises 12 residues. CDR3 in DNA: TGTGCCAGCAGCCAGACAGGGAGTGGCTACACCTTC. This sequence encodes CASSQTGSGYTF.

The chain is built from TRBV4-3 and TRBJ1-1; D call uncertain. The CDR3 contains 12 residues. V dropped 0 bases and J dropped 11 bases, with 10 bases sitting between them. Germline V gives CDR1 LGHNA, CDR2 YSLEER. In nucleotides, the CDR3 is TGCGCCAGCAGCCAAGACCTAGGGCAGGCTTTCTTT. The encoded protein is CASSQDLGQAFF.

Concerning this clone itself: Other DNA sequences from this sample encode an identical CDR3 as well. The J gene is TRBJ2-7, the V gene TRBV16, with 9 bases identical to TRBD1. With 0 bases clipped from V and 4 bases from J, the junction kept 4 bases outside the gene matches. There are 15 residues in the CDR3. The V gene's germline CDR1 is KGHSY and CDR2 FQNENV. CDR3 in DNA: TGTGCCAGCAGCCAATCGGGGGGGACAGGGTACGAGCAGTACTTC. Its translation: CASSQSGGTGYEQYF.

The chain uses TRBV27 and TRBJ2-7; TRBD2 matches at 13 bases. The CDR3 spans 14 residues. The V gene end was trimmed by 8 bases and the J gene end by 5 bases; junction bases not matched to a gene: 6. Germline CDR1 and CDR2: MNHEY and SMNVEV (reference sequence). CDR3 nucleotides: TGTGCCAGCCGTACTAGCGGGAGGGCCCACGAGCAGTACTTC. This sequence encodes CASRTSGRAHEQYF.

A few counts support this clone. V gene TRBV11-2 combines with J gene TRBJ2-3; D remains ambiguous. Looked up from germline, CDR1 is SGHAT and CDR2 is FQNNGV. V shed 0 bases and J shed 7 bases, with 8 bases lying between them. The CDR3 loop spans 13 amino acids. CDR3 bases: TGTGCCAGCAGCTTAGAATGGGAAAATACGCAGTATTTT. Translating gives CASSLEWENTQYF.